The 5 T cell receptor beta chains in this list originate from one sample, sequenced in a study of blood T cell repertoires in COVID-19. Some clones are missing from TCRdb's copy, which holds only in-frame ones; the method was immunoSEQ multiplex PCR. The sample holds some 96,000 clones, 83% seen once. Material: peripheral blood. The receptors stem from a human donor in a cohort sampled during active COVID-19.

The chain is built from TRBV27 and TRBJ1-4; D gene ambiguous. V dropped 5 bases and J dropped 3 bases, with 13 bases sitting between them. Germline loops: CDR1 MNHEY, CDR2 SMNVEV (reference sequence). This CDR3 is built from 15 residues. The CDR3 nucleotides are TGTGCCAGCAGTCTGCAGGTCGGCTCTAATGAAAAACTGTTTTTT. It specifies CASSLQVGSNEKLFF.

J is TRBJ2-3 and V is TRBV28, with 7 bases identical to TRBD1. This CDR3 contains 16 residues. The V gene's germline CDR1 is MDHEN and CDR2 SYDVKM. V trimming: 2 bases; J trimming: 1 base; junction bases outside the gene matches: 6. CDR3 residues: CASSLRQGDGTDTQYF. The CDR3, as DNA: TGTGCCAGCAGTTTAAGGCAGGGGGACGGCACAGATACGCAGTATTTT.

The chain has TRBV9 and TRBJ2-5; 8 nucleotides agree with TRBD2. This CDR3 comprises 14 residues. Germline lookup yields CDR1 SGDLS and CDR2 YYNGEE. V lost 0 bases to trimming and J lost 6 bases; unmatched junction nucleotides: 4. The CDR3 loop reads CASSVAGGAQTQYF. The CDR3 DNA follows: TGTGCCAGCAGCGTAGCGGGGGGGGCGCAGACCCAGTACTTC.

This sequence joins TRBV7-9 and TRBJ2-1; D might be TRBD1 (6 bases). CDR1 and CDR2 (germline): SEHNR, FQNEAQ (reference sequence). V lost 5 bases and J lost 0, with 11 bases in between. This CDR3 has 15 amino acids. Here the CDR3 reads CASSLQGHSYNEQFF. CDR3 DNA sequence: TGTGCCAGCAGCCTACAGGGTCACTCCTACAATGAGCAGTTCTTC.

The rearrangement joins TRBV7-9 to TRBJ2-2, with TRBD1 identical over 10 bases. Germline V gene lookup returns CDR1 SEHNR and CDR2 FQNEAQ (reference sequence). The CDR3 sequence is 16 residues long. The junction had 7 bases not matched to a gene; V was cut back by 5 bases and J by 4 bases. CDR3 DNA: TGTGCCAGCAGCCCAAGGACAGGGGGGGGCACCGGGGAGCTGTTTTTT. This encodes CASSPRTGGGTGELFF.